The rows below give T cell receptor beta chains drawn from one sample of a study of immune heterogeneity within non-small cell lung tumors. Each CDR3 protein gets one entry after TCRdb re-called the multiplex PCR reads with MiXCR. Of about 3,400 distinct CDR3 sequences listed, about a third are singletons. The sequencing sample was made of lung tumor tissue. Receptors were obtained from a man aged 70-80 years with non-small cell lung cancer. Each CDR3 is given with its conserved first and last residue. D genes are given only for firm matches. Clone size, where shown, is once, few, many, or a class for clones that have expanded.

V gene	clone size	J gene	D gene	CDR3 protein	CDR3 DNA
TRBV9	few	TRBJ2-1	.	CASSVGVYNEQFF	TGTGCCAGCAGCGTAGGGGTGTACAATGAGCAGTTCTTC
TRBV11-2	few	TRBJ2-3	.	CASSLGAGPNTDTQYF	TGTGCCAGCAGCTTAGGAGCAGGCCCTAACACAGATACGCAGTATTTT
TRBV27	medium-sized	TRBJ1-6	.	CATSRGSYNSPLHF	TGTGCCACCTCTAGAGGTTCCTATAATTCACCCCTCCACTTT
TRBV20-1	.	TRBJ1-2	TRBD1	CSAPGQNYGYTF	TGCAGTGCCCCGGGACAGAACTATGGCTACACCTTC
TRBV29-1	.	TRBJ1-6	.	CSDEGGNNSPLHF	TGCAGCGACGAGGGAGGGAATAATTCACCCCTCCACTTT
TRBV6-1	.	TRBJ2-3	.	CASNSGTDTQYF	TGTGCCAGTAACTCGGGCACAGATACGCAGTATTTT
TRBV7-9	.	TRBJ1-2	.	CASSLPVGRDYGYTF	TGTGCCAGCAGCTTACCGGTAGGTAGGGACTATGGCTACACCTTC
TRBV20-1	.	TRBJ1-5	.	CSARALSEDTNQPQHF	TGCAGTGCTAGAGCCCTATCGGAGGACACGAATCAGCCCCAGCATTTT
TRBV6-5	.	TRBJ2-1	.	CASSFGLEWEDNEQFF	TGTGCCAGCAGTTTCGGGTTAGAATGGGAGGACAATGAGCAGTTCTTC
TRBV14	.	TRBJ1-3	.	CASSKDTTGNTIYF	TGTGCCAGCAGCAAGGACACTACTGGAAACACCATATATTTT
TRBV12-3/TRBV12-4	.	TRBJ2-1	TRBD2	CASSSLNLLTSGRAASLTNEQFF	TGTGCCAGCAGCTCACTTAATCTTCTGACTAGCGGGAGGGCCGCCAGCTTAACCAATGAGCAGTTCTTC
TRBV2	.	TRBJ1-2	.	CASSEALTVNYGYTF	TGTGCCAGCAGTGAAGCCCTGACAGTAAACTATGGCTACACCTTC
TRBV28	.	TRBJ1-5	.	CASSFSNQPQHF	TGTGCCAGCAGTTTTAGCAATCAGCCCCAGCATTTT
TRBV6-1	.	TRBJ2-1	TRBD1	CASSLTGIEQFF	TGTGCCAGCAGCTTGACAGGGATTGAGCAGTTCTTC